This T cell receptor beta chain was sequenced during a study of low-dose radiotherapy and immunotherapy resistance in tumors. The time point denotes: after trial treatment. Regarding treatment: LDRT plus nivolumab, ipilimumab, low-dose cyclophosphamide and aspirin (RACIN trial). Germline loops: CDR1 DFQATT, CDR2 SNEGSKA (reference sequence). V was cut by 5 bases and J by 0 bases, with 11 bases left in between. The CDR3 is 15 residues long. Gene-specific TRAV and TRBV primers were used for first-strand cDNA, covering alpha and beta chains. A 20-cycle PCR with a constant-region primer and V-primer adapter amplified TCRs. In vitro transcription served to amplify the mRNA that had been isolated. TCRdb reanalysed the reads using MiXCR and keeps one entry per CDR3 protein. The sample lists around 80,000 distinct CDR3 sequences; around 17% were seen once.

The chain uses TRBV20-1 and TRBJ2-6, with D possibly matching TRBD1 (5 bases). Specimen: PBMCs, collected after low-dose radiotherapy plus immunotherapy. The TCR comes from a male donor with prostate cancer. Here the CDR3 reads CSARRTSSGANVLTF. CDR3 DNA: TGCAGTGCTCGCAGGACAAGCTCTGGGGCCAACGTCCTGACTTTC.